The 23 T cell receptor beta chains below were found in one sample sequenced in a study of T cell responses to AZD1222 COVID-19 vaccine. TCRdb's copy holds only in-frame clones and misses some; the assay was immunoSEQ multiplex PCR. Of 110,000 to 150,000 clones in the sample, 92% were seen once. This specimen consisted of peripheral blood, obtained on day 0 of AZD1222 vaccination. Receptor source: an adult in good health.

This chain joins TRBV3-1 (or the pseudogene TRBV3-2) and TRBJ1-2; D gene uncertain. V was pared by 0 bases and J by 7 bases, with 12 bases between. The germline gives CDR1 LGHDT, CDR2 YNNKEL (reference sequence). This CDR3 comprises 14 residues. The CDR3 coding sequence is TGTGCCAGCAGCCAAGATCCCGGGTTTGGTGGCTACACCTTC. Residues: CASSQDPGFGGYTF.

CDR3 loop: CASSTTSGSTDTQYF. CDR3 DNA: TGTGCCAGCAGCACGACTAGCGGGAGTACAGATACGCAGTATTTT. The chain employs TRBV7-9 and TRBJ2-3, with 12 bases identical to TRBD2. The CDR3 has 15 amino acids. V was pared by 5 bases and J by 3 bases, with 3 bases of the junction left unmatched. Germline V gene data show CDR1 as SEHNR and CDR2 as FQNEAQ (reference sequence). The full variable domain, rest sourced from reference TRBV7-9 and TRBJ2-3, is DTGVSQNPRHKITKRGQNVTFRCDPISEHNRLYWYRQTLGQGPEFLTYFQNEAQLEKSRLLSDRFSAERPKGSFSTLEIQRTEQGDSAMYLCASSTTSGSTDTQYFGPGTRLTVL.

In its sample, this clone was seen a few times. The chain couples TRBV12-5 to TRBJ2-3; maybe TRBD2 (5 bases). There are 13 residues in the CDR3. Trimming removed 7 bases at V and 2 bases at J, with 10 bases between. Germline V gene sequence: CDR1 LGHNT, CDR2 FRNRAP. In nucleotides, the CDR3 is TGTGCTAGTGCCCCCGGGAACACAGATACGCAGTATTTT. Translating gives CASAPGNTDTQYF.

J is TRBJ2-7 and V is TRBV5-1; 8 nucleotides line up with TRBD2. The CDR3 runs to 15 residues. With V trimmed by 7 bases and J by 5 bases, 14 bases remained unmatched. CDR1 and CDR2 from the germline V gene are SGHRS and YFSETQ. CDR3 sequence (DNA): TGCGCCAGCCCGGGGGGGCACGAGGGAGCCCACGAGCAGTACTTC. This gives the protein CASPGGHEGAHEQYF.

This clone was seen a few times. The chain links TRBV9 to TRBJ1-1, with D unclear. V was cut by 0 bases and J by 1 base, with 7 bases left in between. CDR3 length: 14 amino acids. Per the germline V gene, CDR1 is SGDLS and CDR2 is YYNGEE. For the CDR3, the DNA is TGTGCCAGCAGCGTAGACGGGCAGAACACTGAAGCTTTCTTT. It yields the protein CASSVDGQNTEAFF.

The chain combines TRBV7-3 with TRBJ1-3; no firm D call. The CDR3 is 18 residues long. CDR1 is SGHTA and CDR2 is FQGTGA in the germline V gene. The V end lost 5 bases, the J end lost 4 bases, and 24 bases lay between the germline ends. The DNA of the CDR3 is TGTGCCAGCAGCACGGACTCCCCCCGAAGCCCGTGGGGAAACACCATATATTTT. Translating gives CASSTDSPRSPWGNTIYF.

V usage is TRBV6-5 and J usage is TRBJ2-7, with D perhaps TRBD1 (6 bases). This CDR3 contains 14 residues. Trimming took 6 bases from V and 1 from J, leaving 13 bases between them. From germline, CDR1 is MNHEY and CDR2 SVGAGI. In nucleotides, the CDR3 is TGTGCCAGCAGCCCCCTGAGGGGGTCCTACGAGCAGTACTTC. Amino acids: CASSPLRGSYEQYF.

V usage is TRBV6-1 and J usage is TRBJ2-7; D tentatively reads TRBD1 or TRBD2 (5 bases each). This CDR3 spans 16 amino acids. Per the germline V gene, CDR1 is MNHNS and CDR2 is SASEGT. The V and J ends lost 2 bases and 0 bases respectively, with 14 bases between them. This chain's CDR3 is CASSELGTASSYEQYF. In nucleotides, the CDR3 is TGTGCCAGCAGTGAACTAGGGACGGCGAGCTCCTACGAGCAGTACTTC.

The chain couples TRBV25-1 to TRBJ1-2; D call uncertain. V lost 1 base, J lost 7 bases, and 13 bases lay in between. Germline CDR1 and CDR2: MGHDK and SYGVNS. This CDR3 region has 14 residues. The CDR3 loop reads CASSEWNALAGYTF. DNA of the CDR3: TGTGCCAGCAGTGAATGGAATGCCCTCGCTGGCTACACCTTC.

The chain joins TRBV27 to TRBJ1-2, with a tentative D call TRBD1 (5 bases). The CDR3 is made up of 13 amino acids. In germline, CDR1 is MNHEY, CDR2 SMNVEV (reference sequence). The V end lost 2 bases, the J end lost 4 bases, and 8 bases lay between the germline ends. The CDR3, as DNA: TGTGCCAGCAGTTTACGGGGGAGCTATGGCTACACCTTC. Protein: CASSLRGSYGYTF.

The rearrangement joins TRBV7-2 to TRBJ1-1; D possibly corresponds to TRBD1 (5 bases). In germline, CDR1 is SGHTA, CDR2 FQGNSA. This CDR3 has 15 amino acids. The V and J ends lost 3 bases and 4 bases respectively, with 15 bases between them. CDR3 DNA sequence: TGTGCCAGCAGCTTCGGGGGAGCGGGTCGCACTGAAGCTTTCTTT. Protein sequence: CASSFGGAGRTEAFF.

The chain carries TRBV5-1 and TRBJ2-2; D is unclear. The CDR3 covers 15 residues. Per the germline V gene, CDR1 is SGHRS and CDR2 is YFSETQ. The ends were cut back, 0 bases at V and 7 bases at J, with 13 bases in the middle. Written as DNA, the CDR3 is TGCGCCAGCAGCTTGGCGGGCCGATATGGCGGGGAGCTGTTTTTT. Protein product: CASSLAGRYGGELFF.

J is TRBJ1-1 and V is TRBV18; 7 bases match TRBD1. With 6 bases clipped from V and 6 bases from J, the junction kept 10 bases outside the gene matches. The CDR3 runs to 14 residues. Germline CDR1 reads KGHSH; CDR2 reads LQKENI. The DNA for the CDR3 is TGTGCCAGCTCTCTTATTGACAGGGCCCCTGAAGCTTTCTTT. This codes for CASSLIDRAPEAFF.

J is TRBJ1-5 and V is TRBV3-1 (or the pseudogene TRBV3-2), with D maybe TRBD1 (5 bases). There are 16 residues in the CDR3. Trimming pared 4 bases from V and 6 bases from J, leaving 19 bases between. Per the germline V gene, CDR1 is LGHDT and CDR2 is YNNKEL (reference sequence). The CDR3 here is CASSPSGTTLGQPQHF. The CDR3 region has the DNA TGTGCCAGCAGCCCAAGCGGGACTACCCTGGGTCAGCCCCAGCATTTT.

The gene calls are TRBV14 and TRBJ2-3; a weak D match, TRBD1 (6 bases). The CDR3 runs 19 residues. Trimming took 2 bases from V and 4 from J, leaving 25 bases between them. The germline V gene encodes CDR1 SGHDN and CDR2 FVKESK. Here the CDR3 reads CASSQRGPSVIEGADTQYF. CDR3 nucleotide sequence: TGTGCCAGCAGCCAAAGAGGTCCCAGTGTGATAGAGGGGGCAGATACGCAGTATTTT. The entire variable domain, with the rest obtained from reference TRBV14 and TRBJ2-3, is as follows: EAGVTQFPSHSVIEKGQTVTLRCDPISGHDNLYWYRRVMGKEIKFLLHFVKESKQDESGMPNNRFLAERTGGTYSTLKVQPAELEDSGVYFCASSQRGPSVIEGADTQYFGPGTRLTVL.

This chain joins TRBV30 and TRBJ2-2; D perhaps matches TRBD1 (5 bases). V was trimmed by 5 bases and J by 2 bases, leaving 9 bases between them. This CDR3 has 13 residues. The germline V gene has CDR1 GTSNPN and CDR2 SVGIG (reference sequence). The CDR3 loop is CAWGADNTGELFF. DNA for the CDR3: TGTGCCTGGGGGGCAGATAACACCGGGGAGCTGTTTTTT. The whole variable domain, filled in from reference TRBV30 and TRBJ2-2, reads SQTIHQWPATLVQPVGSPLSLECTVEGTSNPNLYWYRQAAGRGLQLLFYSVGIGQISSEVPQNLSASRPQDRQFILSSKKLLLSDSGFYLCAWGADNTGELFFGEGSRLTVL.

In DNA, the CDR3 is TGTGCCAGCAGTGGGGCAGGGGTTCCCTATGGCTACACCTTC. Amino acids: CASSGAGVPYGYTF. V gene TRBV27 combines with J gene TRBJ1-2; D perhaps matches TRBD1 (6 bases). Germline CDR1 MNHEY, CDR2 SMNVEV (reference sequence). The CDR3 has 14 residues. Trimming stripped 5 bases from V and 4 bases from J, with 14 bases between.

The chain couples TRBV7-2 to TRBJ2-7; D ambiguous. This CDR3 region has 15 residues. V was shortened by 0 bases and J by 2 bases, with 11 bases between the two germline ends. Per germline, CDR1 SGHTA and CDR2 FQGNSA. DNA for the CDR3: TGTGCCAGCAGCTTAGCGAGGATAACGGCCTACGAGCAGTACTTC. This codes for CASSLARITAYEQYF. The full variable domain, rest sourced from reference TRBV7-2 and TRBJ2-7, is GAGVSQSPSNKVTEKGKDVELRCDPISGHTALYWYRQSLGQGLEFLIYFQGNSAPDKSGLPSDRFSAERTGGSVSTLTIQRTQQEDSAVYLCASSLARITAYEQYFGPGTRLTVT.

This chain joins TRBV9 and TRBJ1-4, with 10 nucleotides matching TRBD1. The CDR3 is made up of 14 amino acids. Germline CDR1 is SGDLS and CDR2 is YYNGEE. V gave up 3 bases and J gave up 5 bases; unmatched junction bases: 1. The CDR3, as DNA: TGTGCCAGCAGCGCGGGACAGGGGAATGAAAAACTGTTTTTT. This encodes CASSAGQGNEKLFF.

This chain connects TRBV27 to TRBJ2-1, with 7 bases fitting TRBD1. The V and J ends lost 0 bases and 4 bases, in that order; junction bases with no gene match: 3. Germline lookup yields CDR1 MNHEY and CDR2 SMNVEV (reference sequence). This CDR3 comprises 15 residues. In nucleotides, the CDR3 is TGTGCCAGCAGTTTATCCCAGGGGGTATACAATGAGCAGTTCTTC. It specifies CASSLSQGVYNEQFF.

The J gene is TRBJ1-2, the V gene TRBV18, with 7 bases identical to TRBD1. The CDR3 totals 13 residues. Germline assignment: CDR1 KGHSH and CDR2 LQKENI. V lost 8 bases, J lost 6 bases, and 9 bases stayed unmatched. The CDR3 bases are TGTGCCAGCACCAAGGGGGCGCAGGATGGCTACACCTTC. It is translated as CASTKGAQDGYTF.

This chain uses TRBV6-8 with TRBJ1-5; D not resolved. The ends were cut back, 8 bases at V and 10 bases at J, with 9 bases in the middle. CDR3 length equals 10 residues. From germline, CDR1 is MNHGY and CDR2 SAAAGT. CDR3 residues: CASPGIPQHF. CDR3 DNA: TGTGCCAGCCCGGGAATACCCCAGCATTTT.

The V gene is TRBV6-5, the J gene TRBJ1-5; D is possibly TRBD1 (6 bases). Trimming left V 7 bases short and J 3 bases short, with 10 bases between. The CDR3 loop spans 13 amino acids. From germline, CDR1 is MNHEY and CDR2 SVGAGI. The CDR3 sequence is CASIGQYNQPQHF. CDR3 sequence (DNA): TGTGCCAGCATCGGACAGTACAATCAGCCCCAGCATTTT.